This T cell receptor beta chain originates from a study of CD8+ T cells in alopecia areata. Specimens obtained from alopecia areata patients comprised lesional scalp punch biopsies and peripheral blood. This clone is a singleton in its sample. The antigen is not known. Study-wide results and caveats: In lesional scalp, particularly from alopecia totalis/universalis, clonality was higher than in normal scalp. Normal skin's resident alphabeta T cells are sequenced alongside lesional scalp T cells.

This CDR3 is 15 amino acids long. Per the germline V gene, CDR1 is SGHRS and CDR2 is YFSETQ. V gave up 2 bases and J gave up 4 bases, with 16 bases separating them. Following RNA extraction, reverse transcription yielded cDNA that acted as the sequencing template. The repertoire was sequenced with immunoSEQ multiplex PCR; TCRdb's copy has only in-frame clones and lacks some. The sample contains 110,000 to 150,000 clones, around 49% of which appear only once. The sequencing here drew on CD4+ T cells sorted from blood, taken at week 0. The genes are TRBV5-1 and TRBJ2-7; no clear D. The clonotype originates from a human donor with alopecia areata. CDR3 sequence: CASSFSLGGSYEQYF. The CDR3 DNA sequence: TGCGCCAGCAGCTTTAGCCTCGGCGGTAGTTACGAGCAGTACTTC.